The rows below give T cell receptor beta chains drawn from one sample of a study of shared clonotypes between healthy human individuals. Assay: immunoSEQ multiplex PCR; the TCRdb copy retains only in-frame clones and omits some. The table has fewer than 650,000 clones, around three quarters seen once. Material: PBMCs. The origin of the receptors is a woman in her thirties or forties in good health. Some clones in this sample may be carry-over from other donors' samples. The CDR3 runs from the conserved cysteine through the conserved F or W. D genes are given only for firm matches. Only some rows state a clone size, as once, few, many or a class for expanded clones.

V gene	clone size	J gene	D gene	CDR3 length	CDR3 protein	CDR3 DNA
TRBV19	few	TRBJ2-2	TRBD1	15	CASSMGTGTTGELFF	TGTGCCAGTAGTATGGGGACAGGGACCACCGGGGAGCTGTTTTTT
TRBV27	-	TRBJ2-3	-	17	CASSLRWPGSHTDTQYF	TGTGCCAGCAGTTTACGGTGGCCTGGTTCCCACACAGATACGCAGTATTTT
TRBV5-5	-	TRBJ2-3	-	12	CASSLAVDTQYF	TGTGCCAGCAGCTTGGCAGTGGATACGCAGTATTTT
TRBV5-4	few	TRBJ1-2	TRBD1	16	CASSPGQGAQNYGYTF	TGTGCCAGCAGCCCGGGACAGGGGGCCCAGAACTATGGCTACACCTTC
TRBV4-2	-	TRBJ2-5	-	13	CASSQGGQETQYF	TGTGCCAGCAGCCAAGGGGGTCAAGAGACCCAGTACTTC
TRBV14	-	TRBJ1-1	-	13	CASSPRRNTEAFF	TGTGCCAGCAGCCCCAGGCGGAACACTGAAGCTTTCTTT
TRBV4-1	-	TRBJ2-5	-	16	CASSQGGRVLRETQYF	TGCGCCAGCAGCCAGGGGGGCAGGGTGCTCCGAGAGACCCAGTACTTC
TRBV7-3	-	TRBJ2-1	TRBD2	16	CASSPLLAGSYNEQFF	TGTGCCAGCAGCCCTTTACTAGCGGGCTCCTACAATGAGCAGTTCTTC
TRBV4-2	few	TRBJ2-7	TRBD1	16	CASSQGRTGSPYEQYF	TGTGCCAGCAGCCAGGGGCGGACAGGGAGTCCCTACGAGCAGTACTTC
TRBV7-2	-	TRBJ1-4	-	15	CASSLDPGVGEKLFF	TGTGCCAGCAGCTTAGACCCGGGGGTGGGTGAAAAACTGTTTTTT
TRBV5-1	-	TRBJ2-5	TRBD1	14	CASSPRTGRETQYF	TGCGCCAGCAGCCCCCGGACAGGGAGAGAGACCCAGTACTTC
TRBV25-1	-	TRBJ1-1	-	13	CASSTRVNTEAFF	TGTGCCAGCAGTACCAGGGTTAACACTGAAGCTTTCTTT
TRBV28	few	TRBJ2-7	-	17	CASSLAGGRFTSYEQYF	TGTGCCAGCAGTCTCGCTGGGGGGAGGTTCACCTCCTACGAGCAGTACTTC
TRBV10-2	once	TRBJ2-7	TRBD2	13	CASGTSGSLEQYF	TGCGCCAGCGGGACTAGCGGGAGTCTAGAGCAGTACTTC
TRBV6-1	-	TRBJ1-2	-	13	CASSESANYGYTF	TGTGCCAGCAGTGAGTCGGCTAACTATGGCTACACCTTC
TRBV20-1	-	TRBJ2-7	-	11	CSASSRAEQYF	TGCAGTGCTAGCTCTCGGGCCGAGCAGTACTTC
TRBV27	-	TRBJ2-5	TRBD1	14	CASSYRTGWETQYF	TGTGCCAGCAGTTATCGGACAGGGTGGGAGACCCAGTACTTC
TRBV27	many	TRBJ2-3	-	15	CASSTLGYGTDTQYF	TGTGCCAGCAGTACACTAGGGTACGGAACAGATACGCAGTATTTT
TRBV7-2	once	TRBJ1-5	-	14	CASSLVNSNQPQHF	TGTGCCAGCAGCTTAGTGAATAGCAATCAGCCCCAGCATTTT
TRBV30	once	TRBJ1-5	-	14	CAWSMEARGQPQHF	TGTGCCTGGAGTATGGAGGCCAGGGGCCAGCCCCAGCATTTT
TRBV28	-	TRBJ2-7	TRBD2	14	CASSFPAGVWEQYF	TGTGCCAGCAGTTTCCCAGCGGGAGTTTGGGAGCAGTACTTC
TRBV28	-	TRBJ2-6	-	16	CATSQGGISGANVPTF	TGTGCCACCTCACAGGGGGGGATCTCTGGGGCCAACGTCCCGACTTTC
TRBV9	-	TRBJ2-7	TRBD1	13	CASSAGQESEQYF	TGTGCCAGCAGCGCGGGACAGGAGTCCGAGCAGTACTTC
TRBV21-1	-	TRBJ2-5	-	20	CASSKVRGLREDPRGETQYF	TGTGCCAGCAGCAAAGTAAGGGGGCTAAGGGAGGACCCAAGGGGGGAGACCCAGTACTTC
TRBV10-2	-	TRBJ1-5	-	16	CASSESMRGYNQPQHF	TGCGCCAGCAGTGAGTCGATGAGGGGGTACAATCAGCCCCAGCATTTT
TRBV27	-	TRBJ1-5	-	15	CASSPLQGLNQPQHF	TGTGCCAGCAGTCCCCTACAGGGTCTCAATCAGCCCCAGCATTTT
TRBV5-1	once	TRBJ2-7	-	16	CASSLIGGGSFYEQYF	TGCGCCAGCAGCTTGATCGGCGGGGGCAGCTTCTACGAGCAGTACTTC
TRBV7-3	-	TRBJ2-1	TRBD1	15	CASSLQGDSYNEQFF	TGTGCCAGCAGCTTACAGGGGGACTCCTACAATGAGCAGTTCTTC
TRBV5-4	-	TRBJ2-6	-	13	CASSFGVTNVLTF	TGTGCCAGCAGCTTCGGGGTGACCAACGTCCTGACTTTC
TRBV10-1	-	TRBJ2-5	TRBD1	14	CASSEHGTVETQYF	TGCGCCAGCAGTGAACACGGGACAGTAGAGACCCAGTACTTC
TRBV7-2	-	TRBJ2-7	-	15	CASSLGGGRNYEQYF	TGTGCCAGCAGCTTAGGAGGTGGGAGAAACTACGAGCAGTACTTC
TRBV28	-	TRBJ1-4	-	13	CASAGTYNEKLFF	TGTGCCAGTGCGGGGACTTATAATGAAAAACTGTTTTTT